Listed here are 16 T cell receptor beta chains from one sample, sequenced in a study of OX40 agonist ivuxolimab in advanced cancers. Clones were read by immunoSEQ multiplex PCR, and TCRdb kept only the in-frame ones, dropping some. This sample has about 120,000 clones; over 85% occur once, and the top ten carry 0.15% to 0.17%. This sample comprised CD4+ or CD8+ T cells sorted from blood, obtained in a trial of the OX40 agonist ivuxolimab. These receptors were collected from an adult with an advanced solid tumor such as melanoma, head and neck, liver or kidney cancer.

In nucleotides, the CDR3 is TGTGCCAGTAGTACCCGGGGGACAGGCACTTACATGCAGTTCTTC. Its protein is CASSTRGTGTYMQFF. The chain carries TRBV19 and TRBJ2-1; 8 bases match TRBD1. The CDR3 is 15 residues long. Per germline, CDR1 LNHDA and CDR2 SQIVND (reference sequence). V lost 4 bases to trimming and J lost 12 bases; unmatched junction nucleotides: 14.

The V and J genes are TRBV6-1 and TRBJ2-7, with D uncertain. With 6 bases removed from V and 4 bases from J, the gap between germline ends came to 16 bases. The germline CDR1 and CDR2 sequences are MNHNS and SASEGT. The length of the CDR3 is 14 residues. The CDR3: CASSNGHRAYEQYF. The CDR3, as DNA: TGTGCCAGCAGCAACGGGCACCGCGCTTACGAGCAGTACTTC.

The chain is built from TRBV7-9 and TRBJ2-3; D is unresolved. V lost 5 bases to trimming and J lost 8 bases, with 23 bases between them. CDR3 length: 16 amino acids. CDR1 and CDR2 from the germline V gene are SEHNR and FQNEAQ (reference sequence). The CDR3 bases are TGTGCCAGCAGCGATACTCGCCTTGGGCGTCTCGCTACGCAGTATTTT. This translates into CASSDTRLGRLATQYF.

J is TRBJ1-3 and V is TRBV7-2; 7 nucleotides align to TRBD1. V shed 5 bases and J 8 bases; nucleotides not matched to a gene: 6. From germline, CDR1 is SGHTA and CDR2 FQGNSA. The CDR3 loop spans 13 amino acids. The CDR3 region is CASSQRQGDTIYF. As DNA, the CDR3 is TGTGCCAGCAGCCAGAGACAGGGAGACACCATATATTTT.

The chain's CDR3 is CASSTEGVQPQHF. CDR3 sequence (DNA): TGTGCCAGTAGTACCGAGGGGGTTCAGCCCCAGCATTTT. The rearrangement links TRBV19 to TRBJ1-5; possible D gene TRBD1, 6 bases. Trimming left V 4 bases short and J 6 bases short, with 10 bases between. This CDR3 comprises 13 residues. The germline V gene encodes CDR1 LNHDA and CDR2 SQIVND (reference sequence). Based on the CDR3 plus reference TRBV19 and TRBJ1-5, the full variable domain is DGGITQSPKYLFRKEGQNVTLSCEQNLNHDAMYWYRQDPGQGLRLIYYSQIVNDFQKGDIAEGYSVSREKKESFPLTVTSAQKNPTAFYLCASSTEGVQPQHFGDGTRLSIL.

The chain links TRBV13 to TRBJ1-1; D is unresolved. The V end lost 0 bases, the J end lost 0 bases, and 5 bases lay between the germline ends. The CDR3 runs 14 residues. Germline values: CDR1 PRHDT, CDR2 FYEKMQ (reference sequence). The CDR3 protein is CASSLGGVNTEAFF. In DNA, the CDR3 is TGTGCCAGCAGCTTAGGTGGAGTGAACACTGAAGCTTTCTTT.

The chain joins TRBV11-2 to TRBJ2-5, with D perhaps being TRBD1 or TRBD2 (6 bases each). Germline CDR1 and CDR2: SGHAT and FQNNGV. V was pared by 0 bases and J by 5 bases, with 13 bases between. There are 15 residues in the CDR3. The DNA for the CDR3 is TGTGCCAGCAGCTTAGATTTCCGGGGGCGGGAGACCCAGTACTTC. Translation: CASSLDFRGRETQYF.

The chain couples TRBV19 to TRBJ1-2, with 10 bases aligning to TRBD1. V gave up 4 bases and J gave up 2 bases; unmatched junction bases: 7. CDR3 length: 16 amino acids. Germline CDR1 is LNHDA and CDR2 is SQIVND (reference sequence). DNA of the CDR3: TGTGCCAGTAGTAGGCCGGGACAGGGGCCAAACTATGGCTACACCTTC. Encoded protein: CASSRPGQGPNYGYTF.

This clone was picked up one time. The gene calls are TRBV19 and TRBJ2-7; D is unclear. CDR3 size: 14 residues. Germline values: CDR1 LNHDA, CDR2 SQIVND (reference sequence). V was cut by 0 bases and J by 0 bases, with 6 bases left in between. CDR3 in amino acids: CASSIDWGSYEQYF. Written as DNA, the CDR3 is TGTGCCAGTAGTATAGACTGGGGCTCCTACGAGCAGTACTTC.

CDR3 sequence (DNA): TGTGCCAGCAGCTTAGCGAGGGACACATATGGCTACACCTTC. Residues: CASSLARDTYGYTF. The chain has TRBV7-2 and TRBJ1-2; possible D gene TRBD1, 6 bases. V was cut by 0 bases and J by 5 bases, with 10 bases left in between. The germline CDR1 and CDR2 sequences are SGHTA and FQGNSA. The CDR3 contains 14 residues.

V and J are TRBV5-4 and TRBJ2-2; D gene unclear. CDR1 and CDR2 (germline): SGHNT, YYREEE (reference sequence). The V end was cut by 0 bases, the J end by 1 base, with 7 bases between. This CDR3 region has 15 residues. The CDR3 here is CASSLARMNTGELFF. In DNA, the CDR3 is TGTGCCAGCAGCTTGGCCAGGATGAACACCGGGGAGCTGTTTTTT.

V is TRBV11-3 and J is TRBJ1-5; D remains ambiguous. Per the germline V gene, CDR1 is SGHNT and CDR2 is YENEEA. This CDR3 contains 16 residues. V was trimmed by 6 bases and J by 2 bases, leaving 17 bases between them. The CDR3 nucleotides are TGTGCCAGCAGGCTAACAGAGCCGGATGGCAATCAGCCCCAGCATTTT. It encodes CASRLTEPDGNQPQHF.

Comments on this clone: Different DNA sequences within this sample yield the same CDR3. The gene calls are TRBV5-1 and TRBJ2-5; D unresolved. V was cut by 0 bases and J by 5 bases, with 11 bases left in between. The V gene's germline CDR1 is SGHRS and CDR2 YFSETQ. The CDR3 has 14 residues. CDR3 sequence reads: CASSLGGGLETQYF. The CDR3 nucleotides read TGCGCCAGCAGCTTGGGGGGTGGGTTGGAGACCCAGTACTTC. Together with reference TRBV5-1 and TRBJ2-5, the CDR3 gives the full variable domain: KAGVTQTPRYLIKTRGQQVTLSCSPISGHRSVSWYQQTPGQGLQFLFEYFSETQRNKGNFPGRFSGRQFSNSRSEMNVSTLELGDSALYLCASSLGGGLETQYFGPGTRLLVL.

This chain links TRBV7-2 with TRBJ1-6; 8 bases align to TRBD1. V was clipped by 5 bases and J by 7 bases; unmatched bases: 1. The CDR3 has 13 amino acids. CDR1 and CDR2 (germline): SGHTA, FQGNSA. The CDR3 nucleotides read TGTGCCAGCAGCACAGGGGGAAATTCACCCCTCCACTTT. Amino acids: CASSTGGNSPLHF.

The V gene is TRBV7-2, the J gene TRBJ1-2; 9 nucleotides agree with TRBD1. J lost 7 bases, V lost 1 base, and 4 bases had no gene match. CDR1 and CDR2 (germline): SGHTA, FQGNSA. CDR3 length: 14 residues. The CDR3 region is CASSLGGQGSGYTF. The CDR3 nucleotides read TGTGCCAGCAGCTTAGGGGGACAGGGATCTGGCTACACCTTC.

The chain uses TRBV5-4 and TRBJ2-1, with unresolved D. V was shortened by 5 bases and J by 0 bases, with 6 bases between the two germline ends. Germline V CDR1 and CDR2: SGHNT, YYREEE (reference sequence). This CDR3 comprises 13 residues. In nucleotides, the CDR3 is TGTGCCAGCAGGTTCTACTCCTACAATGAGCAGTTCTTC. Its protein product is CASRFYSYNEQFF.